This paragraph reports one T cell receptor beta chain. No antigen is known for it. The source of the sample is a study of T cell repertoires in cytomegalovirus infection. As for the study in general: Well-studied HLA-B-restricted epitopes and recently identified HLA-C-restricted epitopes of CMV were both used in the study. Indicated by public TCR beta signatures were CMV infection and matching HLA type.

The V end lost 5 bases, the J end lost 11 bases, and 13 bases lay between the germline ends. This CDR3 has 12 amino acids. Germline V gives CDR1 SEHNR, CDR2 FQNEAQ (reference sequence). TCRdb fed the reads into MiXCR, producing one record per CDR3 protein. The profile shows about 340,000 distinct CDR3 sequences, roughly 28% of them singletons. This chain links TRBV7-9 with TRBJ2-1; D is unclear. The source is a human donor in good health (CMV status not recorded). Some clones in this sample may be carry-over from other donors' samples. This material consisted of cultured PBMCs, taken from culture after CMV antigen stimulation. The CDR3 reads CASSKLNDKQFF. CDR3 bases: TGTGCCAGCAGCAAACTCAACGATAAGCAGTTCTTC.